This TCR beta chain came from a study of T-cell reconstitution after alpha-beta-depleted transplantation in children. Points from the study as a whole: It was reported that alpha-beta T cells came from several hundred expanded graft clones (about two months after transplant).

The CDR3 totals 15 residues. Germline CDR1 LNHDA, CDR2 SQIVND (reference sequence). V was cut by 3 bases and J by 4 bases, with 12 bases left in between. A TCRbeta library incorporating unique molecular identifiers was prepared. One entry per CDR3 protein, called by TCRdb with MiXCR from the PCR reads. The data contain some 600,000 distinct CDR3 sequences, over 10% of them singletons. On this clonotype: Its specificity is not known.

The rearrangement joins TRBV19 to TRBJ2-2; D remains ambiguous. The sample was PBMCs, mostly from graft donor cells, taken 360 days after TCRalphabeta/CD19-depleted stem cell transplant. The TCR comes from a male patient between 5 and 17 years old who had a stem cell transplant for acute myeloid leukemia, so the T cells may come from the graft donor. CDR3 sequence reads: CASSIRLESTGELFF. CDR3 coding DNA: TGTGCCAGTAGTATTCGTCTAGAATCCACCGGGGAGCTGTTTTTT.